The clone carrying this T cell receptor beta chain was counted ten times or more. The data belong to a study of T-cell reconstitution after alpha-beta-depleted transplantation in children. The CDR3 is made up of 15 amino acids. The V gene's germline CDR1 is SGHRS and CDR2 YFSETQ. The V segment lost 2 bases and the J segment 5 bases; nucleotides outside the gene matches: 7. Unique molecular identifiers were used in preparing the TCRbeta library. Via MiXCR, TCRdb re-called the PCR reads, giving one row per CDR3 protein. Of about 91,000 distinct CDR3 sequences listed, 7% to 10% are singletons. The rearrangement uses TRBV5-1 and TRBJ2-5, with 9 bases matching TRBD2. This TCR derives from a human donor who donated a stem cell graft to a child with congenital amegakaryocytic thrombocytopenia. Here the sequenced sample was PBMCs from the stem cell graft donor, taken from the stem cell graft. CDR3 DNA: TGCGCCAGCAGCTTCGGCTCTAGCGGGGAGGAGACCCAGTACTTC. It codes for CASSFGSSGEETQYF.